The rows below give T cell receptor beta chains drawn from one sample of a study of cytomegalovirus exposure and HLA in healthy donors. Only in-frame clones appear in the TCRdb table, and some are missing; sequencing was by immunoSEQ multiplex PCR. This table has about 170,000 clones, over 60% appearing once. Sequencing was done on a sample of PBMCs. All receptors come from a girl between 10 and 17 years old in good health and CMV-seronegative. The CDR3 runs from the conserved cysteine through the conserved F or W. The D gene is left open where the match is weak. The size field is filled for only some rows; it gives once, few, many or a size class.

D,size,J,V,DNA,CDR3
TRBD1,once,TRBJ2-7,TRBV18,TGTGCCAGCTCACCACCATCGACAGGGTTTATGCCCTACGAGCAGTACTTC,CASSPPSTGFMPYEQYF
-,-,TRBJ1-5,TRBV5-4,TGTGCCAGCAGCTTGGGGGAGGGGCCCCAGCATTTT,CASSLGEGPQHF
TRBD1,few,TRBJ2-7,TRBV18,TGTGCCAGCTCACCTGAAGACAGGGGCTACGAGCAGTACTTC,CASSPEDRGYEQYF
-,-,TRBJ1-5,TRBV30,TGTGCCTGGACCCTGGGGGCCGTAGATCAGCCCCAGCATTTT,CAWTLGAVDQPQHF
-,-,TRBJ2-5,TRBV6-5,TGTGCCAGCAGTTACTTAGGGGATGAGACCCAGTACTTC,CASSYLGDETQYF
-,few,TRBJ2-7,TRBV7-9,TGTGCCAGCAGCAAGAGTAACTCCTACGAGCAGTACTTC,CASSKSNSYEQYF
-,few,TRBJ2-2,TRBV2,TGTGCCAGCAGTGTCGCCGAGGACGGGGAGCTGTTTTTT,CASSVAEDGELFF
TRBD1,-,TRBJ1-2,TRBV4-1,TGCGCCAGCAGCCGAGAAGGGACAGGGGAATTAACTAACTATGGCTACACCTTC,CASSREGTGELTNYGYTF
-,-,TRBJ1-5,TRBV7-8,TGTGCCAGCAGCTTCTCGGACAGAGATCAGCCCCAGCATTTT,CASSFSDRDQPQHF
TRBD1,-,TRBJ1-3,TRBV15,TGTGCCACCAGCAGATCCCGGACAGGGAGATTTTTAGGAAACACCATATATTTT,CATSRSRTGRFLGNTIYF
TRBD2,once,TRBJ2-7,TRBV6-5,TGTGCCAGCACCCGGACTAGCGGGGGATCCGAGCAGTACTTC,CASTRTSGGSEQYF
TRBD1,-,TRBJ1-1,TRBV2,TGTGCCAGCGTTGGGACAGCTTTGAACACTGAAGCTTTCTTT,CASVGTALNTEAFF
TRBD1,-,TRBJ2-2,TRBV7-9,TGTGCCAGCAGCTCTGACAGGGCCGGCGGGGAGCTGTTTTTT,CASSSDRAGGELFF
TRBD1,once,TRBJ1-6,TRBV27,TGTGCCAGCAGTCTCAGAGACCGGGACAGGCATTCACCCCTCCACTTT,CASSLRDRDRHSPLHF
-,-,TRBJ2-4,TRBV6-5,TGTGCCAGCAGTCCGGACTCGGGCAAAAACATTCAGTACTTC,CASSPDSGKNIQYF
-,-,TRBJ2-6,TRBV27,TGTGCCAGCCCCACGAGGCACGCGTCTGGGGCCAACGTCCTGACTTTC,CASPTRHASGANVLTF
TRBD1,-,TRBJ2-7,TRBV29-1,TGCAGCGTTCAACAGGGGAGCTACGAGCAGTACTTC,CSVQQGSYEQYF
-,-,TRBJ2-1,TRBV19,TGTGCCAGTAGTATACGAACAGAGGGCGAGCAGTTCTTC,CASSIRTEGEQFF
-,-,TRBJ1-1,TRBV7-9,TGTGCCAGCAGCTTTCAGGGGCGGAACACTGAAGCTTTCTTT,CASSFQGRNTEAFF
-,once,TRBJ2-7,TRBV11-3,TGTGCCAGCAGCAGCGGGCCGACAGCCTACGAGCAGTACTTC,CASSSGPTAYEQYF
TRBD2,-,TRBJ2-7,TRBV5-1,TGCGCCAGCAGCTTGGGGATAGCGGGGACCTACGAGCAGTACTTC,CASSLGIAGTYEQYF
TRBD1,-,TRBJ2-7,TRBV5-1,TGCGCCAGCAGGGTGGACAGGGTCGACGAGCAGTACTTC,CASRVDRVDEQYF
-,-,TRBJ1-1,TRBV2,TGTGCCAGCAGTGAGGAGGGGAACACTGAAGCTTTCTTT,CASSEEGNTEAFF
-,few,TRBJ2-5,TRBV7-2,TGTGCCAGCAGCTTAATCTCCGGGGGGCACGAGACCCAGTACTTC,CASSLISGGHETQYF
-,-,TRBJ2-7,TRBV11-2,TGTGCCAGCAGCCTGTCCGGCAGGGGCTTCTACGAGCAGTACTTC,CASSLSGRGFYEQYF
TRBD1,once,TRBJ1-5,TRBV5-6,TGTGCCAGCAGCTTTCAGGGGGCAGGACATCAGCCCCAGCATTTT,CASSFQGAGHQPQHF
-,few,TRBJ1-5,TRBV27,TGTGCCAGCAGTCCGCAGGGTGCCAATCAGCCCCAGCATTTT,CASSPQGANQPQHF
-,few,TRBJ1-5,TRBV28,TGTGCCAGCAGCGGGGTTCAGCCCCAGCATTTT,CASSGVQPQHF
-,few,TRBJ2-7,TRBV7-9,TGTGCCAGCAGCTTAAGTACACGTACCTACGAGCAGTACTTC,CASSLSTRTYEQYF
-,-,TRBJ1-5,TRBV19,TGTGCCAGTAGGGAAACAGGGAGCAATCAGCCCCAGCATTTT,CASRETGSNQPQHF
TRBD1,once,TRBJ1-2,TRBV18,TGTGCCAGCTCACTCAACGGGGACAGGGACTATGGCTACACCTTC,CASSLNGDRDYGYTF
-,-,TRBJ2-7,TRBV29-1,TGCAGCGCCGTACGGGGGACCACCTACGAGCAGTACTTC,CSAVRGTTYEQYF
-,-,TRBJ1-2,TRBV9,TGTGCCAGCAGCAATTCAGGGTATGGCTACACCTTC,CASSNSGYGYTF
TRBD1,few,TRBJ1-6,TRBV9,TGTGCCAGCAGCCCCAGGGGGCATGGGAATTCACCCCTCCACTTT,CASSPRGHGNSPLHF
-,-,TRBJ2-7,TRBV2,TGTGCCAGCAATGTATCCCCCTACGAGCAGTACTTC,CASNVSPYEQYF
TRBD1,few,TRBJ2-4,TRBV6-6,TGTGCCAGCCGGGACAGGGAACGCTTC,CASRDRERF
TRBD1,-,TRBJ1-2,TRBV10-3,TGTGCCATCAGTGCGCCAGGGGGCGACTATGGCTACACCTTC,CAISAPGGDYGYTF
-,few,TRBJ1-1,TRBV19,TGTGCCAGTAGTAGAGCTGGAGGGTATGAAGCTTTCTTT,CASSRAGGYEAFF
TRBD1,-,TRBJ1-1,TRBV5-1,TGCGCCAGCAGCTTGGTCCCAGGACAGGGGGCATCGGCGACTGAAGCTTTCTTT,CASSLVPGQGASATEAFF
-,-,TRBJ1-1,TRBV13,TGTGCCAGCAGCTCCCCCTTGGGGGGGATGAACACTGAAGCTTTCTTT,CASSSPLGGMNTEAFF
-,-,TRBJ1-1,TRBV11-2,TGTGCCAGCAGCCCTGGGGTAGAGGGTCCCGAAGCTTTCTTT,CASSPGVEGPEAFF
TRBD1,-,TRBJ2-7,TRBV27,TGTGCCAGCAGCTGGGACAGCGCCTACGAGCAGTACTTC,CASSWDSAYEQYF
-,-,TRBJ2-2,TRBV19,TGTGCCAGTAGTATATTACTCACCGGGGAGCTGTTTTTT,CASSILLTGELFF
TRBD1,-,TRBJ1-5,TRBV5-1,TGCGCCAGCAGCCGGGGACAGGGCGGGTCAGCCCAGCATTTT,CASSRGQGGSAQHF
-,-,TRBJ1-2,TRBV5-6,TGTGCCAGCAGCTTTTCAGGGGTCTATGGCTACACCTTC,CASSFSGVYGYTF